The 29 T cell receptor beta chains reported below all come from one sample, sequenced in a study of early T cells in non-severe SARS-CoV-2 infection. TCRdb itself ran the 5' RACE reads through MiXCR, one entry per CDR3 protein. The profile covers approximately 30,000 distinct CDR3 sequences, with under 7% appearing a single time and about a fifth taken by the ten largest. Sequenced sample: whole blood. The source of these receptors is an adult who was a healthcare worker with PCR-confirmed SARS-CoV-2 infection or an uninfected control (not recorded which).

In this sample, this clonotype turned up many times. The chain has TRBV27 and TRBJ2-1; weak D call: TRBD1 (6 bases). The CDR3 contains 15 residues. V lost 5 bases to trimming and J lost 4 bases, with 15 bases between them. Germline loops: CDR1 MNHEY, CDR2 SMNVEV (reference sequence). This CDR3 reads CASSLMGAQYNEQFF. In nucleotides, the CDR3 is TGTGCCAGCAGTCTTATGGGGGCGCAGTACAATGAGCAGTTCTTC.

V is TRBV19 and J is TRBJ2-7; no definite D call. CDR3 size: 13 residues. V was shortened by 3 bases and J by 3 bases, with 9 bases between the two germline ends. Germline V gene data show CDR1 as LNHDA and CDR2 as SQIVND (reference sequence). The CDR3: CASSMGSDYEQYF. CDR3 sequence (DNA): TGTGCCAGTAGTATGGGTAGTGACTACGAGCAGTACTTC.

This clonotype has a single count. The chain combines TRBV12-5 with TRBJ2-7; the D is unclear. V was shortened by 2 bases and J by 2 bases, with 7 bases between the two germline ends. In germline, CDR1 is LGHNT, CDR2 FRNRAP. This CDR3 has 13 amino acids. CDR3 in DNA: TGTGCTAGTGGTTTGCAGCTGGCCTACGAGCAGTACTTC. This gives the protein CASGLQLAYEQYF.

The CDR3 region is CSARDQGLAGATGELFF. The CDR3 DNA is TGCAGTGCTAGAGACCAGGGACTAGCGGGAGCCACCGGGGAGCTGTTTTTT. V gene TRBV20-1 combines with J gene TRBJ2-2; 14 positions agree with TRBD2. Germline assignment: CDR1 DFQATT and CDR2 SNEGSKA (reference sequence). The J segment lost 4 bases and the V segment lost 0 bases, leaving 4 bases of the junction unmatched. CDR3 length: 17 amino acids.

This clonotype was found a few times. This rearrangement joins TRBV20-1 to TRBJ2-7; 7 positions match TRBD2. J gave up 1 base and V 6 bases, and 12 bases lay outside the gene matches. The germline CDR1 and CDR2 sequences are DFQATT and SNEGSKA (reference sequence). The CDR3 is 15 residues long. CDR3 bases: TGCAGTGCCCCAGAGGCGGCTAGCGGATCCTACGAGCAGTACTTC. It translates to CSAPEAASGSYEQYF.

There are many counts of this clonotype. The chain joins TRBV28 to TRBJ2-7; D possibly corresponds to TRBD2 (5 bases). Germline CDR1 MDHEN, CDR2 SYDVKM. The V end was cut by 6 bases, the J end by 5 bases, with 17 bases between. This CDR3 spans 14 amino acids. CDR3 coding DNA: TGTGCCAGCAGCAGAAGCGGAGCCACCCACGAGCAGTACTTC. Protein sequence: CASSRSGATHEQYF. Supplemented by reference TRBV28 and TRBJ2-7, the full variable domain reads DVKVTQSSRYLVKRTGEKVFLECVQDMDHENMFWYRQDPGLGLRLIYFSYDVKMKEKGDIPEGYSVSREKKERFSLILESASTNQTSMYLCASSRSGATHEQYFGPGTRLTVT.

This clonotype occurred many times. The V and J genes are TRBV5-1 and TRBJ2-5, with 9 bases aligning to TRBD1. The ends lost 6 bases at V and 3 bases at J; junction bases unmatched: 6. The V gene's germline CDR1 is SGHRS and CDR2 YFSETQ. CDR3 length: 14 residues. This CDR3 is CASNKDRGEETQYF. DNA for the CDR3: TGCGCCAGCAACAAGGACAGGGGCGAAGAGACCCAGTACTTC.

This clonotype has at least ten counts. The chain is built from TRBV7-8 and TRBJ2-2; D gene ambiguous. In germline, CDR1 is SGHVS, CDR2 FQNEAQ. This CDR3 has 16 amino acids. Trimming cost V 4 bases and J 0 bases, with 12 bases left between them. The CDR3: CASSSLTGSNTGELFF. The CDR3 nucleotides are TGTGCCAGCAGCTCACTAACCGGGTCGAACACCGGGGAGCTGTTTTTT.

This clonotype was observed many times. The CDR3 spells CASSVASGTSMLEQFF. CDR3 nucleotides: TGTGCCAGCAGCGTAGCGAGCGGGACTAGCATGTTGGAGCAGTTCTTC. The genes are TRBV9 and TRBJ2-1; the match to TRBD2 covers 9 bases. This CDR3 has 16 amino acids. The germline gives CDR1 SGDLS, CDR2 YYNGEE. V dropped 0 bases and J dropped 10; count of bases not matched to a gene: 11. The entire variable domain, with the rest obtained from reference TRBV9 and TRBJ2-1, is as follows: DSGVTQTPKHLITATGQRVTLRCSPRSGDLSVYWYQQSLDQGLQFLIQYYNGEERAKGNILERFSAQQFPDLHSELNLSSLELGDSALYFCASSVASGTSMLEQFFGPGTRLTVL.

This clonotype has at least ten counts. The genes are TRBV6-2 or TRBV6-3 and TRBJ2-5, with no clear D. The CDR3 length is 13 residues. Germline V lookup: CDR1 MNHEY, CDR2 SVGEGT. V was trimmed by 6 bases and J by 0 bases, leaving 8 bases between them. The CDR3 sequence: CASRGPNQETQYF. CDR3 DNA sequence: TGTGCCAGCAGAGGACCGAACCAAGAGACCCAGTACTTC.

This clonotype was counted at least ten times. This sequence joins TRBV7-3 and TRBJ2-7; tentatively, D is TRBD2 (6 bases). The CDR3 extends over 13 amino acids. The germline V gene has CDR1 SGHTA and CDR2 FQGTGA. Trimming cost V 3 bases and J 4 bases, with 10 bases left between them. The CDR3 nucleotides read TGTGCCAGCAGCTTCGGGACTGAGTACGAGCAGTACTTC. Protein: CASSFGTEYEQYF.

In its sample, this clonotype was seen many times. This rearrangement joins TRBV12-3 or TRBV12-4 to TRBJ2-5; no reliable D call. The CDR3 has 11 amino acids. Deletions cut 1 base from V and 7 bases from J, with 4 bases between. This CDR3 reads CASSLGGTQYF. DNA for the CDR3: TGTGCCAGCAGTTTAGGAGGGACCCAGTACTTC.

This clonotype was seen repeatedly, ten times or more. This chain connects TRBV2 to TRBJ2-3, with D unresolved. Germline CDR1 is SNHLY and CDR2 is FYNNEI. Trimming took off 6 bases at V and 5 bases at J, with 15 bases between the two ends. This CDR3 has 14 residues. The CDR3 reads CASRRSGLQDTQYF. The CDR3 nucleotides read TGTGCCAGCAGGCGGTCAGGTTTGCAAGATACGCAGTATTTT.

This clonotype came up many times. The genes are TRBV12-3 or TRBV12-4 and TRBJ2-7, with no clear D. The V end was cut by 8 bases, the J end by 4 bases, with 15 bases between. The CDR3 length is 13 residues. The CDR3 DNA follows: TGTGCCAGCGCCGTGGGTATTGGATACGAGCAGTACTTC. This encodes CASAVGIGYEQYF.

This clonotype was seen repeatedly, ten times or more. This sequence joins TRBV27 and TRBJ1-1; D uncertain. Germline CDR1 and CDR2: MNHEY and SMNVEV (reference sequence). There are 13 residues in the CDR3. The V end lost 5 bases, the J end lost 6 bases, and 13 bases lay between the germline ends. The CDR3 sequence is CASSPRQVPEAFF. CDR3 DNA sequence: TGTGCCAGCAGTCCACGACAAGTCCCTGAAGCTTTCTTT.

This clonotype showed up many times. The CDR3 here is CASTSAGIGYNEQFF. CDR3 in DNA: TGTGCCAGCACCTCAGCGGGAATCGGTTACAATGAGCAGTTCTTC. The rearrangement joins TRBV28 to TRBJ2-1; 7 nucleotides line up with TRBD2. Unmatched junction bases numbered 10, after V lost 7 bases and J lost 4 bases. This CDR3 is built from 15 residues. The germline V gene has CDR1 MDHEN and CDR2 SYDVKM.

This clonotype came up many times. The V call is TRBV28, the J call TRBJ2-1; TRBD2 matches 7 bases. Germline V gives CDR1 MDHEN, CDR2 SYDVKM. The J segment lost 2 bases and the V segment lost 7 bases, leaving 11 bases of the junction unmatched. This CDR3 contains 16 residues. The CDR3 spells CASIRSGPPAYNEQFF. For the CDR3, the DNA is TGTGCCAGCATTCGTAGCGGGCCCCCTGCCTACAATGAGCAGTTCTTC.

This clonotype was counted many times. The chain joins TRBV20-1 to TRBJ2-3; D uncertain. The CDR3 is 11 amino acids. Per germline, CDR1 DFQATT and CDR2 SNEGSKA (reference sequence). V shed 6 bases and J shed 1 base, with 5 bases lying between them. CDR3 protein: CSASRTDTQYF. The CDR3 DNA sequence: TGCAGTGCCTCACGCACAGATACGCAGTATTTT.

This clonotype was seen at least ten times. The chain employs TRBV6-1 and TRBJ1-2; the match to TRBD1 covers 8 bases. The J segment lost 4 bases and the V segment lost 5 bases, leaving 12 bases of the junction unmatched. Germline CDR1 is MNHNS and CDR2 is SASEGT. The CDR3 extends over 16 amino acids. This CDR3 is CASSLAGGGQAYGYTF. The CDR3 DNA is TGTGCCAGCAGTCTCGCCGGGGGGGGACAGGCCTATGGCTACACCTTC.

This clonotype was seen a few times. The rearrangement joins TRBV2 to TRBJ2-1; no clear D gene. The V and J ends lost 1 base and 0 bases respectively, with 10 bases between them. There are 16 residues in the CDR3. From germline, CDR1 is SNHLY and CDR2 FYNNEI. The chain's CDR3 is CASSEGVAVSYNEQFF. The CDR3 DNA is TGTGCCAGCAGTGAAGGGGTTGCCGTCTCCTACAATGAGCAGTTCTTC.

This clonotype was detected many times. The chain uses TRBV12-2 and TRBJ2-6; the DNA was not used to check the table's D call, TRBD2. TRBV12-2 is given as a pseudogene. The CDR3 sequence is 19 residues long. The CDR3 sequence is CASRLSTQGLKTGANVLTF. In DNA, the CDR3 is TGTGCAAGTCGCTTAAGTACTCAGGGACTGAAGACTGGGGCCAACGTCCTGACTTTC.

This clonotype was detected ten times or more. The chain carries TRBV10-3 and TRBJ2-3, with D unclear. CDR1 is ENHRY and CDR2 is SYGVKD in the germline V gene. The CDR3 sequence is 14 residues long. V gave up 6 bases and J gave up 6 bases, with 16 bases separating them. CDR3 sequence (DNA): TGTGCCATCAGCCCCGGCCTGGAAGGGGATACGCAGTATTTT. Its translation: CAISPGLEGDTQYF.

This clonotype appeared many times. The rearrangement joins TRBV7-9 to TRBJ1-2, with 10 bases identical to TRBD1. There are 15 residues in the CDR3. Germline CDR1 and CDR2: SEHNR and FQNEAQ (reference sequence). J lost 5 bases, V lost 5 bases, and 8 bases had no gene match. CDR3 nucleotide sequence: TGTGCCAGCAGCCCCGGGACAGGGGACGGGTATGGCTACACCTTC. This translates into CASSPGTGDGYGYTF.

Many counts were recorded for this clonotype. The J gene is TRBJ1-5, the V gene TRBV20-1; D ambiguous. V lost 0 bases and J lost 0, with 24 bases in between. The CDR3 consists of 20 residues. Germline V gene data show CDR1 as DFQATT and CDR2 as SNEGSKA (reference sequence). The CDR3 DNA sequence: TGCAGTGCTAGAGATCTCGGCAGACCCCCACGGGCTTATAGCAATCAGCCCCAGCATTTT. This codes for CSARDLGRPPRAYSNQPQHF.

This clonotype occurred many times. V gene TRBV5-1 combines with J gene TRBJ2-1, with 15 bases aligning to TRBD2. Germline V CDR1 and CDR2: SGHRS, YFSETQ. The CDR3 has 16 residues. V was clipped by 0 bases and J by 10 bases; unmatched bases: 5. CDR3 sequence reads: CASSLARGLAGGEQFF. The CDR3 nucleotides read TGCGCCAGCAGCTTGGCCAGGGGACTAGCGGGAGGAGAGCAGTTCTTC.

This clonotype was seen many times. The chain recombines TRBV30 with TRBJ1-1; no clear D. V lost 2 bases to trimming and J lost 5 bases, with 9 bases between them. Per the germline V gene, CDR1 is GTSNPN and CDR2 is SVGIG (reference sequence). The CDR3 loop spans 12 amino acids. The CDR3 nucleotides read TGTGCCTGGAGTCCATCGGGGACTGAAGCTTTCTTT. This sequence encodes CAWSPSGTEAFF.

This clonotype was detected ten times or more. J is TRBJ1-4 and V is TRBV5-1, with unresolved D. Trimming stripped 4 bases from V and 0 bases from J, with 13 bases between. This CDR3 comprises 16 residues. Per germline, CDR1 SGHRS and CDR2 YFSETQ. CDR3 DNA sequence: TGCGCCAGCAGCCGGAATTACGTCGCAACTAATGAAAAACTGTTTTTT. It codes for CASSRNYVATNEKLFF.

This clonotype was counted a few times. The rearrangement joins TRBV18 to TRBJ2-3; 9 bases line up with TRBD2. The ends lost 2 bases at V and 4 bases at J; junction bases unmatched: 7. The germline CDR1 and CDR2 sequences are KGHSH and LQKENI. CDR3 size: 16 residues. CDR3 DNA sequence: TGTGCCAGCTCACCAAGACTAGCGGAGGGACCAGATACGCAGTATTTT. Encoded protein: CASSPRLAEGPDTQYF.

This clonotype was counted many times. The genes are TRBV7-2 and TRBJ1-1, with D hard to call. The CDR3 runs 16 residues. Germline loops: CDR1 SGHTA, CDR2 FQGNSA. V was cut by 6 bases and J by 0 bases, with 17 bases left in between. The CDR3 DNA sequence: TGTGCCAGCAGACAAGACTTTTACAGAATGAACACTGAAGCTTTCTTT. It yields the protein CASRQDFYRMNTEAFF.